The count of the clone carrying this TCR beta chain is one. Using immunoSEQ multiplex PCR, the repertoire was profiled, and TCRdb retains in-frame clones only, with some absent. This sample carries 150,000 to 200,000 clones, about 80% of them seen once, and the ten largest clones take around a fifth. This record belongs to a study of blood T cell repertoires in COVID-19. The CDR3 sequence is 12 residues long. Germline lookup yields CDR1 MNHEY and CDR2 SMNVEV (reference sequence). Trimming removed 4 bases at V and 3 bases at J, with 7 bases between. Input material: peripheral blood. The chain links TRBV27 to TRBJ2-7, with D possibly matching TRBD2 (5 bases). The receptor's source is a woman aged 80 or older with acute or convalescent COVID-19. The CDR3: CASSSGLYEQYF. CDR3 in DNA: TGTGCCAGCAGTTCAGGACTCTACGAGCAGTACTTC.